The sequence of this TCR beta chain was determined in a study of blood T cell repertoires in COVID-19. About the study: T cells, B-cell-depleted T cells, or PBMCs provided the cDNA or gDNA that served as material.

In the authors' methods: Researchers report that nucleated cell counts were estimated from reference gene primer amplification. Sequencing was performed with immunoSEQ multiplex PCR; in TCRdb, only in-frame clones are kept and a portion is missing. V and J calls and clone size are as listed in that table; D and trimming were resolved from the DNA. This sample has about 280,000 clones, with 70% to 90% found just once. Trimming took 5 bases from V and 6 from J, leaving 15 bases between them. The CDR3 length is 15 residues. The germline gives CDR1 SGHDT, CDR2 YYEEEE. Specimen: peripheral blood. V usage is TRBV5-6 and J usage is TRBJ1-6, with TRBD1 as a possible D gene (6 bases). The TCR originated in a woman aged 70-85 years with COVID-19, enrolled during active disease. CDR3 DNA sequence: TGTGCCAGCAGTAGACAGGACTCAATTAATTCACCCCTCCACTTT. Residues: CASSRQDSINSPLHF.